The clone carrying this TCR beta chain has at least ten counts. Its target is not known. The germline CDR1 and CDR2 sequences are LNHDA and SQIVND (reference sequence). V was trimmed by 2 bases and J by 5 bases, leaving 7 bases between them. The CDR3 consists of 13 residues. This record comes from a study of T cells in Graves' hyperthyroidism and ophthalmopathy. Findings and limits, study-wide: Researchers report that a 13 V-J model separated ophthalmopathy from stable hyperthyroidism. The majority of expanded thyroid clonotypes above 0.001 also appeared in blood.

Using RNA transcripts as the source, TCR beta CDR3 regions were amplified. HTBI primers were employed in a first-round RT-PCR of the TCR CDR3. TCRdb reprocessed the multiplex PCR reads via MiXCR and lists one record per CDR3 protein. The sample includes over 300,000 distinct CDR3 sequences, around 13% of them seen just once. Reasons for excluding patients were uncontrolled infection, other autoimmune disease, pregnancy or lactation. The receptor's source is a woman in her thirties or forties with Graves' ophthalmopathy. The chain links TRBV19 to TRBJ2-1; no reliable D call. Sequencing was performed on blood. The CDR3 here is CASSIQQHNEQFF. In DNA, the CDR3 is TGTGCCAGTAGTATACAACAGCACAATGAGCAGTTCTTC.